This T cell receptor beta chain was documented in a study of identical twins. Trimming took 5 bases from V and 2 from J; bases not matched to a gene: 6. CDR3 length: 15 residues. TCRdb reprocessed the 5' RACE reads with MiXCR, giving one entry per CDR3 protein. The table shows some 900,000 distinct CDR3 sequences, with about 12% occurring only once. Findings of the study overall: Cord blood beta clonotypes that were abundant carried fewer insertions, and memory repertoires showed no such trend. The analysis was cross-sectional rather than longitudinal within donors. Recombination models fit unrelated individuals' TCR alpha sharing but underestimated twins'.

Regarding this clonotype: The antigen is unknown.

The same sample was also studied in work on yellow fever vaccine responses in identical twins. According to that study: Twins reportedly appeared to share part of their vaccine T cell response while keeping part individual.

The chain links TRBV12-3 or TRBV12-4 to TRBJ2-5; TRBD2 matches at 9 bases. This sequence originates from a woman under 30 in good health. The sequenced material came from PBMCs. The CDR3 DNA is TGTGCCAGCAGTCCCAGCCTAGCGGGACAAGAGACCCAGTACTTC. Amino acid sequence: CASSPSLAGQETQYF.